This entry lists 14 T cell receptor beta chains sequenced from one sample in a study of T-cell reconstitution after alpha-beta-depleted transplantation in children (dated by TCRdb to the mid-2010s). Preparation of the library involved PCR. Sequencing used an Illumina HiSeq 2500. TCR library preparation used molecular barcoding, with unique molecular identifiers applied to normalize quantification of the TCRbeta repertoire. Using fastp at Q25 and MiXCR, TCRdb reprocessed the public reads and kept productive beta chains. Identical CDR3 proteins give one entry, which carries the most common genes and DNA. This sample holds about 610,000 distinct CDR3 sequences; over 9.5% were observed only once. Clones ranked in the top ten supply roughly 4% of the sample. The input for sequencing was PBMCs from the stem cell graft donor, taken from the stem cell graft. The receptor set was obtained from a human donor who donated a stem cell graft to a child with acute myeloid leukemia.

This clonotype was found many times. CDR3: CASSLANGGSHGYTF. The CDR3 DNA is TGCGCCAGCAGCTTGGCCAACGGGGGCTCTCACGGCTACACCTTC. The chain employs TRBV5-1 and TRBJ1-2; TRBD1 might be the D (6 bases). This CDR3 region has 15 residues. V lost 0 bases and J 8 bases, leaving 17 bases between the germline ends. Germline CDR1 is SGHRS and CDR2 is YFSETQ.

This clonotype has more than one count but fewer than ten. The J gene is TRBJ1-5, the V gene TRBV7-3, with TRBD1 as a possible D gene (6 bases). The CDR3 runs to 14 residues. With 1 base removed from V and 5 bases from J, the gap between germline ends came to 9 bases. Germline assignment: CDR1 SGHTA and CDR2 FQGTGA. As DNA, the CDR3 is TGTGCCAGCAGCTTAAGGGGGGGGCATCAGCCCCAGCATTTT. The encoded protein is CASSLRGGHQPQHF.

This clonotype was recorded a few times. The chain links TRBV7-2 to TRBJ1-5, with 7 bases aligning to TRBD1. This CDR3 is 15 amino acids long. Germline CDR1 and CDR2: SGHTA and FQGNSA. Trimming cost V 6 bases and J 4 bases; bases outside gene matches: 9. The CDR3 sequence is CASSQTTQGNQPQHF. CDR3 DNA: TGTGCCAGCAGTCAAACTACACAGGGGAATCAGCCCCAGCATTTT. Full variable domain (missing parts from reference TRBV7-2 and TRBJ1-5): GAGVSQSPSNKVTEKGKDVELRCDPISGHTALYWYRQSLGQGLEFLIYFQGNSAPDKSGLPSDRFSAERTGGSVSTLTIQRTQQEDSAVYLCASSQTTQGNQPQHFGDGTRLSIL.

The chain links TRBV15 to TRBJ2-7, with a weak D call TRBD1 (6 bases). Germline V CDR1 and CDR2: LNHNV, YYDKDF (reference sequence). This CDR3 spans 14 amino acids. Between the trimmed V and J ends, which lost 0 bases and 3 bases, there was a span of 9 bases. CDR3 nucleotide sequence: TGTGCCACCAGCAGAGACCCAGGGGTCTACGAGCAGTACTTC. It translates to CATSRDPGVYEQYF.

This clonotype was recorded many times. The CDR3, as DNA: TGCGCCAGCAGCGGGACGGGACAGGGGGTCCCTGAAGCTTTCTTT. Translation: CASSGTGQGVPEAFF. This chain links TRBV5-1 with TRBJ1-1; 11 nucleotides align to TRBD1. CDR1 and CDR2 from the germline V gene are SGHRS and YFSETQ. The V segment lost 4 bases and the J segment 6 bases; nucleotides outside the gene matches: 8. The CDR3 sequence is 15 residues long.

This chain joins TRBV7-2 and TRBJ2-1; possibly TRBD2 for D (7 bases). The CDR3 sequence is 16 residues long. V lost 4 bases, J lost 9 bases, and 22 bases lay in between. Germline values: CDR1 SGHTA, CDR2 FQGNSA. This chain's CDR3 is CASSSQLAILGGEQFF. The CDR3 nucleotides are TGTGCCAGCAGCTCCCAACTAGCGATCCTAGGGGGTGAGCAGTTCTTC.

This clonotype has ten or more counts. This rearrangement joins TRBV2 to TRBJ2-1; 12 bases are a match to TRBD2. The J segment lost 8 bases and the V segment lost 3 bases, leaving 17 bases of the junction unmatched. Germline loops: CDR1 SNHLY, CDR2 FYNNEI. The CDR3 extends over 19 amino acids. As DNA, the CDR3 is TGTGCCAGCAGTGACCTAACGACTAGCGGGAGTAGGACGTGGTATGAGCAGTTCTTC. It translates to CASSDLTTSGSRTWYEQFF.

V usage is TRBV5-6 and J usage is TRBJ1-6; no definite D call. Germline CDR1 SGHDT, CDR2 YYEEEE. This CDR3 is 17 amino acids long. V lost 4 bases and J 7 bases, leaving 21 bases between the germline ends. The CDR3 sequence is CASSARLLAGWNSPLHF. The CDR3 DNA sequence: TGTGCCAGCAGCGCCCGACTTTTGGCGGGTTGGAATTCACCCCTCCACTTT.

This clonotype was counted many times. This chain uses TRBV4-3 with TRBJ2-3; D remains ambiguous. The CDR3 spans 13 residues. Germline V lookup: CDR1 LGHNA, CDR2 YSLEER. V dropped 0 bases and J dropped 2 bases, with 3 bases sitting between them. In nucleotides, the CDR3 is TGCGCCAGCAGCCAAGACCACACAGATACGCAGTATTTT. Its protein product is CASSQDHTDTQYF.

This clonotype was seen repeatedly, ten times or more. The CDR3 bases are TGCAGTGCCCTATCAAAGACAGGAGGTTCACCCCTCCACTTT. Amino acid sequence: CSALSKTGGSPLHF. V gene TRBV20-1 combines with J gene TRBJ1-6; D might be TRBD1 (6 bases). Germline assignment: CDR1 DFQATT and CDR2 SNEGSKA (reference sequence). V dropped 6 bases and J dropped 9 bases, with 18 bases sitting between them. The CDR3 contains 14 residues.

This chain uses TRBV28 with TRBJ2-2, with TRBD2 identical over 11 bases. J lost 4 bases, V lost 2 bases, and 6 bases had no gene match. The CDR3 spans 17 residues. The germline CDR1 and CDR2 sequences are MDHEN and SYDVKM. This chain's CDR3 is CASSLPSGGLGTGELFF. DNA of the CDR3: TGTGCCAGCAGTTTACCTAGCGGGGGGTTAGGCACCGGGGAGCTGTTTTTT.

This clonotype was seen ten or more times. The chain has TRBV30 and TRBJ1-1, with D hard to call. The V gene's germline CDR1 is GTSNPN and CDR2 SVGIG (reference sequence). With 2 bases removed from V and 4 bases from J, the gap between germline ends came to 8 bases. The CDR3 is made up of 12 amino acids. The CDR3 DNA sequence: TGTGCCTGGAGTCCCACGGCCACTGAAGCTTTCTTT. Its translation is CAWSPTATEAFF. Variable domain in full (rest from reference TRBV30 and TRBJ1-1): SQTIHQWPATLVQPVGSPLSLECTVEGTSNPNLYWYRQAAGRGLQLLFYSVGIGQISSEVPQNLSASRPQDRQFILSSKKLLLSDSGFYLCAWSPTATEAFFGQGTRLTVV.

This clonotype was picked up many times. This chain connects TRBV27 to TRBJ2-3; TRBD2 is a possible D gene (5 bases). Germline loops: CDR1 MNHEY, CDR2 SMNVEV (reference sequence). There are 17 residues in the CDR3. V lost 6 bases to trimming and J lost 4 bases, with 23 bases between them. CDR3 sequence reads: CASSFWTLLAGPDTQYF. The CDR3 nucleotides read TGTGCCAGCAGCTTCTGGACTCTCCTGGCAGGCCCAGATACGCAGTATTTT.

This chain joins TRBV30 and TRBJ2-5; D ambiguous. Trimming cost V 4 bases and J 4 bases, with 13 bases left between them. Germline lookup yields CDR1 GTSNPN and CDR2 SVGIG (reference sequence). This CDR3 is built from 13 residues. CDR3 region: CAWNSQVRETQYF. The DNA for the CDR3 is TGTGCCTGGAATTCCCAAGTTCGAGAGACCCAGTACTTC.